These 6 T cell receptor beta chains were all obtained from the same sample, sequenced in a study of blood T cell repertoires in COVID-19. Produced via immunoSEQ multiplex PCR; TCRdb's table is partial and in-frame only. In the table there are roughly 230,000 clones, 84% of which are singletons. Input material: PBMCs or T cells enriched from blood (not recorded which). The receptor source for this set is a man over 45 who had recovered from COVID-19.

V and J are TRBV19 and TRBJ2-7; 9 nucleotides line up with TRBD2. The trim removed 5 bases at V and 3 bases at J, leaving 2 bases unmatched. CDR3 length: 13 amino acids. CDR1 is LNHDA and CDR2 is SQIVND in the germline V gene (reference sequence). CDR3 coding DNA: TGTGCCAGTAGTTCTAGCGGGAACTACGAGCAGTACTTC. It codes for CASSSSGNYEQYF.

The chain is built from TRBV5-8 and TRBJ2-7; 9 nucleotides agree with TRBD1. Losses at the gene ends were 4 bases for V and 5 bases for J; bases not matched to a gene: 7. The germline gives CDR1 SGHTS, CDR2 YDEGEE. This CDR3 is 14 amino acids long. The CDR3 DNA sequence: TGTGCCAGCAGCCGGTGGGACAGGGCGGACGAGCAGTACTTC. Residues: CASSRWDRADEQYF.

The chain has TRBV7-3 and TRBJ1-2; D is perhaps TRBD1 (5 bases). The CDR3 runs 14 residues. V was trimmed by 5 bases and J by 0 bases, leaving 10 bases between them. In germline, CDR1 is SGHTA, CDR2 FQGTGA. The CDR3 nucleotides are TGTGCCAGCAGCCCTCAGGGTACTAACTATGGCTACACCTTC. Translating gives CASSPQGTNYGYTF.

The chain has TRBV11-3 and TRBJ1-4, with TRBD1 matching 8 bases. The CDR3 loop spans 14 amino acids. The germline V gene has CDR1 SGHNT and CDR2 YENEEA. V trimming: 5 bases; J trimming: 8 bases; junction bases outside the gene matches: 7. CDR3 in DNA: TGTGCCAGCAGCCCAGGCTCAGGGGGCGAAAAACTGTTTTTT. Translation: CASSPGSGGEKLFF.

The V gene is TRBV10-2, the J gene TRBJ2-2, with a weak D call TRBD2 (6 bases). The ends were cut back, 6 bases at V and 0 bases at J, with 8 bases in the middle. CDR1 and CDR2 (germline): WSHSY, SAAADI. CDR3 size: 14 residues. The CDR3 sequence: CASSRDSNTGELFF. CDR3 nucleotide sequence: TGCGCCAGCAGCCGGGACTCGAACACCGGGGAGCTGTTTTTT.

This clone appeared a few times. The rearrangement uses TRBV30 and TRBJ1-1; possible D gene TRBD1, 6 bases. CDR1 and CDR2 from the germline V gene are GTSNPN and SVGIG (reference sequence). The CDR3 has 14 amino acids. Trimming shortened V by 0 bases and J by 4 bases, and 12 bases separated the two germline ends. CDR3 DNA sequence: TGTGCCTGGAGTGTAGTCAGGGGTCTCACTGAAGCTTTCTTT. Encoded protein: CAWSVVRGLTEAFF. Filled out from reference TRBV30 and TRBJ1-1, the complete variable domain reads SQTIHQWPATLVQPVGSPLSLECTVEGTSNPNLYWYRQAAGRGLQLLFYSVGIGQISSEVPQNLSASRPQDRQFILSSKKLLLSDSGFYLCAWSVVRGLTEAFFGQGTRLTVV.